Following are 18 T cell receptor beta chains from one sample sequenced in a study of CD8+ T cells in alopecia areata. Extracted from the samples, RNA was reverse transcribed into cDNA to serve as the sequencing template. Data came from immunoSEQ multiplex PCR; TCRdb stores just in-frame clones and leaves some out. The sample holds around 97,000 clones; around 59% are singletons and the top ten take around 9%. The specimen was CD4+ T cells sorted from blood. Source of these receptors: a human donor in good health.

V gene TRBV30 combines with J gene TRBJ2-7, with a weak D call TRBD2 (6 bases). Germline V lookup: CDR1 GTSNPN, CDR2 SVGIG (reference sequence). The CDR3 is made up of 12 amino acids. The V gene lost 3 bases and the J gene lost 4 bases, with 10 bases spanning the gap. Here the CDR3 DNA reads TGTGCCTGGAGGCTGCGGGGATACGAGCAGTACTTC. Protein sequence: CAWRLRGYEQYF. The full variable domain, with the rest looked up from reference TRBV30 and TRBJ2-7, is SQTIHQWPATLVQPVGSPLSLECTVEGTSNPNLYWYRQAAGRGLQLLFYSVGIGQISSEVPQNLSASRPQDRQFILSSKKLLLSDSGFYLCAWRLRGYEQYFGPGTRLTVT.

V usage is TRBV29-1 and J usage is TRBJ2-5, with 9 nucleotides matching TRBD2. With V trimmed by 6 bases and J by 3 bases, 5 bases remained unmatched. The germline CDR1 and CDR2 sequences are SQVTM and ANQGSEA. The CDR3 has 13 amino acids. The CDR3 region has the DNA TGCAGCGTCGAGCGACTAGCGGAAGAGACCCAGTACTTC. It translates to CSVERLAEETQYF.

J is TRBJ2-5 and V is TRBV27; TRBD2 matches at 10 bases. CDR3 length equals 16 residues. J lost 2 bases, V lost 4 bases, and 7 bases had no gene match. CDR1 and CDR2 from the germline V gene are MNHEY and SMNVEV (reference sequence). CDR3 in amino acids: CASSSGTSALQETQYF. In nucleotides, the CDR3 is TGTGCCAGCAGTTCCGGGACTAGCGCGTTACAAGAGACCCAGTACTTC.

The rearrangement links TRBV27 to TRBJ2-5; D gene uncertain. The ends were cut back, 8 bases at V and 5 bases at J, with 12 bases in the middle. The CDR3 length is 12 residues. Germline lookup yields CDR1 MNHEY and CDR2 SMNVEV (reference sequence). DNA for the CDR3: TGTGCCAGCCGTAGGTCTGGGGAGACCCAGTACTTC. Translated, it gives CASRRSGETQYF.

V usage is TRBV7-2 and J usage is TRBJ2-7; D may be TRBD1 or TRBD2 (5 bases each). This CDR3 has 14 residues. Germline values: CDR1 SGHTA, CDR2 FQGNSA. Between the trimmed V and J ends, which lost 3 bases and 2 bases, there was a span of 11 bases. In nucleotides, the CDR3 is TGTGCCAGCAGCTTTGGGGACGGACCCTACGAGCAGTACTTC. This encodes CASSFGDGPYEQYF.

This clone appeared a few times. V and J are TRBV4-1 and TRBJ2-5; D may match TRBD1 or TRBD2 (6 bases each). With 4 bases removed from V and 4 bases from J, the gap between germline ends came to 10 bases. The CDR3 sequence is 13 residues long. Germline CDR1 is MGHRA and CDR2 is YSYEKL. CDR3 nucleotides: TGCGCCAGCAGCCCTGGAGGGGGAGAGACCCAGTACTTC. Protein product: CASSPGGGETQYF.

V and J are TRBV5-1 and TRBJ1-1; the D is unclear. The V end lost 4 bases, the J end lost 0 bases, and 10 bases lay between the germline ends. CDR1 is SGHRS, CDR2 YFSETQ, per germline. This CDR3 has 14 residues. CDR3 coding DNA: TGCGCCAGCAGCGTGGACGGGATGAACACTGAAGCTTTCTTT. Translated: CASSVDGMNTEAFF. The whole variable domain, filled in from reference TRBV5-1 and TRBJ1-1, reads KAGVTQTPRYLIKTRGQQVTLSCSPISGHRSVSWYQQTPGQGLQFLFEYFSETQRNKGNFPGRFSGRQFSNSRSEMNVSTLELGDSALYLCASSVDGMNTEAFFGQGTRLTVV.

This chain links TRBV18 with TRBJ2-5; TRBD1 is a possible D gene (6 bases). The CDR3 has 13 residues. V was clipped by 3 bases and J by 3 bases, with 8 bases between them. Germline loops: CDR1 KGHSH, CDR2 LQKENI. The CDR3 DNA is TGTGCCAGCTCACCGAGGGACAAAGAGACCCAGTACTTC. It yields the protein CASSPRDKETQYF.

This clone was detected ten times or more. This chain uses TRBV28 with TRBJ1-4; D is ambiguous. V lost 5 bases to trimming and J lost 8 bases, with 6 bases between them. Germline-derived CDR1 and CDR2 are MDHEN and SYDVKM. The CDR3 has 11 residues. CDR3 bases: TGTGCCAGCAGTAGCAACGAAAAACTGTTTTTT. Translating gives CASSSNEKLFF.

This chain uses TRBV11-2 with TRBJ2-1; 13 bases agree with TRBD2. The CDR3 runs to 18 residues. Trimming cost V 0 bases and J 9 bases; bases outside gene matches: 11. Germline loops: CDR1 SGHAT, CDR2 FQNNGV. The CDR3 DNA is TGTGCCAGCAGCTTAGATCAGTCCGGGACTAGCGGGGCGAGTGAGCAGTTCTTC. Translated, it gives CASSLDQSGTSGASEQFF.

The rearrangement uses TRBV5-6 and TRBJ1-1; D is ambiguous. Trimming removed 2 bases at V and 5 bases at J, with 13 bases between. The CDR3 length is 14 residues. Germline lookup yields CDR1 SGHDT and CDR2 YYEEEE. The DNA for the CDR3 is TGTGCCAGCAGCTTCGGCGGTCGAAGGACTGAAGCTTTCTTT. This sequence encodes CASSFGGRRTEAFF.

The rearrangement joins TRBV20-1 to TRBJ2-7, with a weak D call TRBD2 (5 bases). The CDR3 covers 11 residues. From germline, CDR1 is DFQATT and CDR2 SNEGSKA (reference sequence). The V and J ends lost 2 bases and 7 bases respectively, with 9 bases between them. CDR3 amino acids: CSARRGWEQYF. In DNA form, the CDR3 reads TGCAGTGCTAGACGGGGTTGGGAGCAGTACTTC.

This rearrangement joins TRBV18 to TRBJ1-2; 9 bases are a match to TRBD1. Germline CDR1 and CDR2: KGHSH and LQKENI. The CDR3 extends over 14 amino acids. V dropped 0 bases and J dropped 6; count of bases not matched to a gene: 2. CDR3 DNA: TGTGCCAGCTCACCACCGGGACAGGGCAATGGCTACACCTTC. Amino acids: CASSPPGQGNGYTF.

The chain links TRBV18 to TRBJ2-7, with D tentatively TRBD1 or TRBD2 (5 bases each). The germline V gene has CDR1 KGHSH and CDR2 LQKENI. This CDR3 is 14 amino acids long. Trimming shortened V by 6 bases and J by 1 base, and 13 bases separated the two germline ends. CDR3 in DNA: TGTGCCAGCTCGCCGATAGGGGAGTCCTACGAGCAGTACTTC. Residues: CASSPIGESYEQYF.

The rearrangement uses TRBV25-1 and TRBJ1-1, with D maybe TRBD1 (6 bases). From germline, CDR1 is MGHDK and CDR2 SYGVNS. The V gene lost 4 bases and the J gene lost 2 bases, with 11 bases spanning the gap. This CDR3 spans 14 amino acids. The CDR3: CASSGWTANTEAFF. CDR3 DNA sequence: TGTGCCAGCAGTGGATGGACAGCTAACACTGAAGCTTTCTTT.

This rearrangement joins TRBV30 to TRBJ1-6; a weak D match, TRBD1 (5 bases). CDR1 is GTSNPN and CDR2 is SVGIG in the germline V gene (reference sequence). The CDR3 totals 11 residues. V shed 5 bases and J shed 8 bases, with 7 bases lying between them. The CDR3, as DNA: TGTGCCTGGGGGACCTATTCACCCCTCCACTTT. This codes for CAWGTYSPLHF.

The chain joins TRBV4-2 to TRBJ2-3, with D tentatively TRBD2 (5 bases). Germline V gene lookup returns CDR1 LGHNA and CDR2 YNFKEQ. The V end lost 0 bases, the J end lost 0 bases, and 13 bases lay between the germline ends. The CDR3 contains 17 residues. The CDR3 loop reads CASSQDWAGSSTDTQYF. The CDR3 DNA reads TGTGCCAGCAGCCAAGATTGGGCGGGTTCTAGCACAGATACGCAGTATTTT.

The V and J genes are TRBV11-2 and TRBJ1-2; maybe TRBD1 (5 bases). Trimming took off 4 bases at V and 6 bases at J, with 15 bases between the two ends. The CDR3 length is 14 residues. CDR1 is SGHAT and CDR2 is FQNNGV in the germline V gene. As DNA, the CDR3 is TGTGCCAGCAGCTCGACCGGGGCCGGGGATGGCTACACCTTC. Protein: CASSSTGAGDGYTF.